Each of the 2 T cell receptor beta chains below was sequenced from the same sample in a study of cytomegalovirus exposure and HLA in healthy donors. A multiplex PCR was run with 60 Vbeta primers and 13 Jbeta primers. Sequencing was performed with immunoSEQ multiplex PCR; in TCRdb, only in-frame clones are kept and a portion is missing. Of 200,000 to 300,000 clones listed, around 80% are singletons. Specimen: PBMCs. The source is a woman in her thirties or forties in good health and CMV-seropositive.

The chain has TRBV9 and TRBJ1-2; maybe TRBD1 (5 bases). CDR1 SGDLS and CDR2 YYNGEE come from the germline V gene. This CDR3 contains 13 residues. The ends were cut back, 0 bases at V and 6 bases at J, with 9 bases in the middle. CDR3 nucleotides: TGTGCCAGCAGCGTAGGCGGGGCGGATGGCTACACCTTC. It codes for CASSVGGADGYTF.

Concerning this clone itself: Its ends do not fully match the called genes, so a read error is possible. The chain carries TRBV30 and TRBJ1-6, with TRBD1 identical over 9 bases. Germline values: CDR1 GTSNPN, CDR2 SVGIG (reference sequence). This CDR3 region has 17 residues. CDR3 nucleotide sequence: TGTGCCCGGAGGGACAGGGTTACCAGCTCCTATAATTCACCCCTCCACTTT. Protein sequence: CARRDRVTSSYNSPLHF.